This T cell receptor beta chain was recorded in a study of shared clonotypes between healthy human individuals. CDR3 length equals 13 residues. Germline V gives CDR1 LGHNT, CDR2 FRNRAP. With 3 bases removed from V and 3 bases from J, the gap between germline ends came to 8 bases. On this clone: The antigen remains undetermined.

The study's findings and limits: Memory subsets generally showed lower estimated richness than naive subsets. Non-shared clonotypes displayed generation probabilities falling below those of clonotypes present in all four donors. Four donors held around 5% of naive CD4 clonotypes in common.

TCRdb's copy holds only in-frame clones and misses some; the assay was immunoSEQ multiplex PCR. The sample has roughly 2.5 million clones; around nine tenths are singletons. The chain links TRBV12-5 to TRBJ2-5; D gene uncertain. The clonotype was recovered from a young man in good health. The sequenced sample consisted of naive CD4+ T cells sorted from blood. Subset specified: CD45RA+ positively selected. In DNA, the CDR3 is TGTGCTAGTGGTTTTGGCGGAGAAGAGACCCAGTACTTC. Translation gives CASGFGGEETQYF.